These 24 T cell receptor beta chains came from one sample sequenced in a study of shared clonotypes between healthy human individuals. TCRdb keeps only in-frame clones here, not all; method: immunoSEQ multiplex PCR. The repertoire holds more than 550,000 clones, with 90% as singletons. Input material: memory CD8+ T cells from PBMCs. Sample subset: CD45RO+ cells pooled with CCR7-negative TemRA cells. These receptors were taken from a man younger than 30 in good health. Some clones in this sample may be carry-over from other donors' samples.

The chain links TRBV11-2 to TRBJ1-4, with D perhaps matching TRBD1 (6 bases). The V gene's germline CDR1 is SGHAT and CDR2 FQNNGV. The CDR3 is 15 amino acids. The V and J ends lost 6 bases and 8 bases respectively, with 19 bases between them. The CDR3 protein is CASSTGGQAGEKLFF. As DNA, the CDR3 is TGTGCCAGCAGTACCGGGGGCCAGGCAGGCGAAAAACTGTTTTTT.

The chain uses TRBV28 and TRBJ2-5; D may match TRBD1 or TRBD2 (5 bases each). Germline V gives CDR1 MDHEN, CDR2 SYDVKM. This CDR3 is built from 16 residues. Between the trimmed V and J ends, which lost 4 bases and 1 base, there was a span of 16 bases. CDR3 sequence reads: CASSSTPGTPQETQYF. The CDR3 bases are TGTGCCAGCAGTTCAACCCCCGGGACCCCCCAAGAGACCCAGTACTTC.

This sequence joins TRBV15 and TRBJ1-5, with D possibly TRBD1 on 6 matching bases. The CDR3 loop spans 15 amino acids. The germline V and J ends were trimmed by 5 bases and 7 bases, with 18 bases remaining between them. CDR1 is LNHNV, CDR2 YYDKDF, per germline (reference sequence). In DNA form, the CDR3 reads TGTGCCACCAGCCCCCGGGAGGGGGGCCGGCAGCCCCAGCATTTT. Residues: CATSPREGGRQPQHF.

The rearrangement joins TRBV5-6 to TRBJ1-2; D unclear. The ends were cut back, 1 base at V and 1 base at J, with 14 bases in the middle. CDR3 length: 16 amino acids. The germline CDR1 and CDR2 sequences are SGHDT and YYEEEE. In nucleotides, the CDR3 is TGTGCCAGCAGCTTGATGTTGGCGGAGCTTAACTATGGCTACACCTTC. It codes for CASSLMLAELNYGYTF.

The CDR3 nucleotides are TGTGCCAGCAGCCTGCGAGGGATTCCGGACTATGGCTACACCTTC. It yields the protein CASSLRGIPDYGYTF. The chain couples TRBV7-9 to TRBJ1-2; D call uncertain. The CDR3 consists of 15 residues. The V and J ends lost 5 bases and 3 bases respectively, with 16 bases between them. CDR1 SEHNR and CDR2 FQNEAQ come from the germline V gene (reference sequence).

As for this clone: This specimen includes other DNA sequences encoding the same CDR3. The J gene is TRBJ1-1, the V gene TRBV6-5, with 8 bases lining up with TRBD1. The CDR3 has 13 residues. V gave up 6 bases and J gave up 5 bases; unmatched junction bases: 5. Germline loops: CDR1 MNHEY, CDR2 SVGAGI. CDR3 loop: CASSPGGRTEAFF. The CDR3 nucleotides read TGTGCCAGCAGCCCAGGGGGCAGGACTGAAGCTTTCTTT.

J is TRBJ2-7 and V is TRBV25-1; unclear D gene. Looked up from germline, CDR1 is MGHDK and CDR2 is SYGVNS. There are 13 residues in the CDR3. V was trimmed by 7 bases and J by 0 bases, leaving 10 bases between them. CDR3 protein: CASTEWGSYEQYF. CDR3 bases: TGTGCCAGCACGGAATGGGGCTCCTACGAGCAGTACTTC.

The chain has TRBV7-9 and TRBJ1-2; tentative D call: TRBD1 (5 bases). CDR3 size: 12 residues. CDR1 SEHNR and CDR2 FQNEAQ come from the germline V gene (reference sequence). V gave up 6 bases and J gave up 4 bases, with 9 bases separating them. CDR3 protein: CASRLDSYGYTF. CDR3 nucleotides: TGTGCCAGCAGACTTGACAGCTATGGCTACACCTTC.

This chain uses TRBV12-5 with TRBJ2-5, with 7 bases identical to TRBD1. CDR1 and CDR2 (germline): LGHNT, FRNRAP. The CDR3 has 17 residues. Trimming at V came to 4 bases and at J to 4 bases, leaving 15 bases not matched to a gene. The CDR3: CASGSFPRAYRGETQYF. The CDR3 DNA is TGTGCTAGTGGTTCATTTCCCCGGGCCTACAGGGGAGAGACCCAGTACTTC.

This clone was picked up one time. This rearrangement joins TRBV28 to TRBJ1-1, with 10 bases identical to TRBD1. The junction had 3 bases not matched to a gene; V was cut back by 4 bases and J by 4 bases. Germline V lookup: CDR1 MDHEN, CDR2 SYDVKM. The CDR3 loop spans 14 amino acids. In DNA form, the CDR3 reads TGTGCCAGCAGTTGGGACAGGGGAGGCACTGAAGCTTTCTTT. This translates into CASSWDRGGTEAFF.

The chain combines TRBV7-8 with TRBJ1-1, with a weak D call TRBD1 (5 bases). Trimming cost V 5 bases and J 0 bases, with 13 bases left between them. Looked up from germline, CDR1 is SGHVS and CDR2 is FQNEAQ. CDR3 length: 15 residues. CDR3 protein: CASSTRQNMNTEAFF. CDR3 DNA sequence: TGTGCCAGCAGCACGAGACAGAACATGAACACTGAAGCTTTCTTT. The whole variable domain, remainder taken from reference TRBV7-8 and TRBJ1-1, is GAGVSQSPRYKVAKRGQDVALRCDPISGHVSLFWYQQALGQGPEFLTYFQNEAQLDKSGLPSDRFFAERPEGSVSTLKIQRTQQEDSAVYLCASSTRQNMNTEAFFGQGTRLTVV.

V gene TRBV7-6 combines with J gene TRBJ2-3; 8 nucleotides line up with TRBD2. CDR1 and CDR2 (germline): SGHVS, FNYEAQ. The CDR3 sequence is 19 residues long. V dropped 5 bases and J dropped 0; count of bases not matched to a gene: 16. CDR3 nucleotide sequence: TGTGCCAGCAGCCCTGCTTTAGCGGGACGCTCAACTAGCACAGATACGCAGTATTTT. As protein: CASSPALAGRSTSTDTQYF.

The CDR3 here is CASSLGGPFEAFF. The CDR3 DNA reads as TGTGCCAGTAGCTTAGGGGGCCCGTTTGAAGCTTTCTTT. The chain couples TRBV19 to TRBJ1-1, with 7 bases fitting TRBD1. After removal of 6 bases from V and 7 bases from J, the junction contained 8 bases not matched to a gene. The CDR3 has 13 amino acids. Germline lookup yields CDR1 LNHDA and CDR2 SQIVND (reference sequence). The full variable domain, rest sourced from reference TRBV19 and TRBJ1-1, is DGGITQSPKYLFRKEGQNVTLSCEQNLNHDAMYWYRQDPGQGLRLIYYSQIVNDFQKGDIAEGYSVSREKKESFPLTVTSAQKNPTAFYLCASSLGGPFEAFFGQGTRLTVV.

About this clone itself: The same CDR3 can be traced to other DNA sequences in this sample. The gene calls are TRBV6-5 and TRBJ2-7; a possible D gene is TRBD2 (5 bases). V lost 2 bases and J 5 bases, leaving 10 bases between the germline ends. Germline CDR1 reads MNHEY; CDR2 reads SVGAGI. The CDR3 contains 13 residues. In DNA, the CDR3 is TGTGCCAGCAGTTACGGTCCGGGGAACGAGCAGTACTTC. Protein sequence: CASSYGPGNEQYF.

The chain employs TRBV7-9 and TRBJ2-2; D ambiguous. Germline values: CDR1 SEHNR, CDR2 FQNEAQ (reference sequence). CDR3 size: 11 residues. CDR3: CVQTQTGELFF. The CDR3 DNA reads as TGTGTCCAAACCCAGACCGGGGAGCTGTTTTTT. The variable domain in full, completed from reference TRBV7-9 and TRBJ2-2, reads DTGVSQNPRHKITKRGQNVTFRCDPISEHNRLYWYRQTLGQGPEFLTYFQNEAQLEKSRLLSDRFSAERPKGSFSTLEIQRTEQGDSAMYLCVQTQTGELFFGEGSRLTVL.

The chain has TRBV4-1 and TRBJ1-4; a possible D gene is TRBD1 (5 bases). The CDR3 runs to 15 residues. Between the trimmed V and J ends, which lost 1 base and 3 bases, there was a span of 9 bases. CDR1 MGHRA and CDR2 YSYEKL come from the germline V gene. The CDR3 nucleotides are TGCGCCAGCAGCCAAGGGGGGGTCGCTAATGAAAAACTGTTTTTT. This translates into CASSQGGVANEKLFF.

The J gene is TRBJ2-7, the V gene TRBV7-9; no firm D call. Germline V gene lookup returns CDR1 SEHNR and CDR2 FQNEAQ (reference sequence). The CDR3 sequence is 13 residues long. Between the trimmed V and J ends, which lost 4 bases and 2 bases, there was a span of 9 bases. CDR3 in DNA: TGTGCCAGCAGCTCTGTAGACGCCTACGAGCAGTACTTC. Its translation is CASSSVDAYEQYF.

The sample holds a few counts of this clone. The gene calls are TRBV6-4 and TRBJ1-1; D gene uncertain. Germline V gene sequence: CDR1 MRHNA, CDR2 SNTAGT. The CDR3 sequence is 13 residues long. V was cut by 0 bases and J by 1 base, with 3 bases left in between. The CDR3 DNA is TGTGCCAGCAGTGACTCAGCGAACACTGAAGCTTTCTTT. This codes for CASSDSANTEAFF.

The V and J genes are TRBV28 and TRBJ2-3; D is unresolved. Trimming cost V 6 bases and J 2 bases, with 15 bases left between them. Germline CDR1 and CDR2: MDHEN and SYDVKM. This CDR3 has 15 amino acids. CDR3 in DNA: TGTGCCAGCAGGGCCTTGCGTGACCTCACAGATACGCAGTATTTT. It codes for CASRALRDLTDTQYF.

The V call is TRBV27, the J call TRBJ2-1; D gene unclear. From germline, CDR1 is MNHEY and CDR2 SMNVEV (reference sequence). The CDR3 has 12 amino acids. The germline V and J ends were trimmed by 2 bases and 12 bases, with 11 bases remaining between them. The CDR3 loop is CASSLAAPAQFF. CDR3 nucleotide sequence: TGTGCCAGCAGTTTAGCGGCTCCGGCGCAGTTCTTC.

The chain uses TRBV9 and TRBJ2-7, with D perhaps matching TRBD1 or TRBD2 (5 bases each). The V end lost 5 bases, the J end lost 2 bases, and 11 bases lay between the germline ends. This CDR3 has 13 residues. The germline V gene encodes CDR1 SGDLS and CDR2 YYNGEE. The CDR3 protein is CASRGENTYEQYF. The CDR3 DNA follows: TGTGCCAGCAGGGGGGAGAACACCTACGAGCAGTACTTC.

V is TRBV28 and J is TRBJ2-1; 11 bases align to TRBD2. Germline-derived CDR1 and CDR2 are MDHEN and SYDVKM. V lost 4 bases and J lost 4; bases outside the gene matches: 9. This CDR3 is 17 amino acids long. CDR3: CASSWGSGRAGYNEQFF. CDR3 nucleotide sequence: TGTGCCAGCAGTTGGGGTAGCGGGAGGGCGGGTTACAATGAGCAGTTCTTC.

V is TRBV7-8 and J is TRBJ1-3; D is uncertain. The CDR3 length is 19 residues. The V gene's germline CDR1 is SGHVS and CDR2 FQNEAQ. With 2 bases removed from V and 1 base from J, the gap between germline ends came to 21 bases. CDR3 in amino acids: CASSLYSPPGSISGNTIYF. Written as DNA, the CDR3 is TGTGCCAGCAGCTTATATTCCCCCCCAGGATCAATATCTGGAAACACCATATATTTT.

This clone was seen a few times. V gene TRBV7-3 combines with J gene TRBJ1-1; D is perhaps TRBD1 (5 bases). From germline, CDR1 is SGHTA and CDR2 FQGTGA. Trimming took off 3 bases at V and 2 bases at J, with 7 bases between the two ends. This CDR3 spans 13 amino acids. The CDR3: CASSFGGNTEAFF. For the CDR3, the DNA is TGTGCCAGCAGCTTCGGGGGAAACACTGAAGCTTTCTTT.